Listed below are T cell receptor beta chains from one sample, sequenced in a study of shared clonotypes between healthy human individuals. Clones were read by immunoSEQ multiplex PCR, and TCRdb kept only the in-frame ones, dropping some. The data contain approximately 700,000 clones, roughly 73% of them singletons. Sequences were obtained from memory CD4+ T cells sorted from blood. The receptors stem from a woman in her thirties in good health. Each CDR3 is given with its conserved first and last residue. Fields, in order: V gene, CDR3 length, clone size, J gene, D gene, CDR3 DNA, CDR3 protein. A D gene is named only where the DNA matches it firmly. Part of the rows lack a size; the others show once, few, many or a class for expanded clones.

V: TRBV2
length: 13
size: once
J: TRBJ2-7
D: -
DNA: TGTGCCAGCAGTCCAGACCCCTTTTACGAGCAGTACTTC
CDR3: CASSPDPFYEQYF

V: TRBV28
length: 13
size: few
J: TRBJ2-7
D: TRBD2
DNA: TGTGCCAGCAGTTTGGGACTAGTTGGCGAGCAGTACTTC
CDR3: CASSLGLVGEQYF

V: TRBV7-9
length: 13
size: -
J: TRBJ1-1
D: TRBD1
DNA: TGTGCCAGCAGCTTACAGACAGGGAGTGAAGCTTTCTTT
CDR3: CASSLQTGSEAFF

V: TRBV2
length: 16
size: -
J: TRBJ2-7
D: -
DNA: TGTGCCAGCAAACGACTTCGCCAGGGGTCCGGCTACGAGCAGTACTTC
CDR3: CASKRLRQGSGYEQYF

V: TRBV2
length: 15
size: -
J: TRBJ2-1
D: -
DNA: TGTGCCAGCACCGGCTTAGCGGCGGTCGACAATGAGCAGTTCTTC
CDR3: CASTGLAAVDNEQFF

V: TRBV5-1
length: 13
size: once
J: TRBJ1-1
D: -
DNA: TGCGCCAGCACCGACACATTGAACACTGAAGCTTTCTTT
CDR3: CASTDTLNTEAFF

V: TRBV7-6
length: 16
size: -
J: TRBJ1-5
D: -
DNA: TGTGCCAGCAGCTTAGTAGCAGGGAAGAGCAATCAGCCCCAGCATTTT
CDR3: CASSLVAGKSNQPQHF

V: TRBV6-1
length: 13
size: -
J: TRBJ1-1
D: TRBD1
DNA: TGTGCCAGCAGTCGACAGGGAGGGACTGAAGCTTTCTTT
CDR3: CASSRQGGTEAFF

V: TRBV6-1
length: 14
size: -
J: TRBJ2-1
D: -
DNA: TGTGCCAGCAGTGACCCATTCCGGGGCCCACAGCAATTCTTC
CDR3: CASSDPFRGPQQFF

V: TRBV19
length: 18
size: -
J: TRBJ2-7
D: TRBD2
DNA: TGTGCCAGTAGTACACCCCCGGGACTAGCGGGAGGGCCCTACGAGCAGTACTTC
CDR3: CASSTPPGLAGGPYEQYF

V: TRBV6-1
length: 14
size: -
J: TRBJ1-1
D: -
DNA: TGTGCCAGCAGGAAAACCGGGGGGGCGATTGAAGCTTTCTTT
CDR3: CASRKTGGAIEAFF

V: TRBV10-2
length: 13
size: medium-sized
J: TRBJ2-2
D: -
DNA: TGCGCCAGCAGCCCTCAGCTTACCGGGGAGCTGTTTTTT
CDR3: CASSPQLTGELFF

V: TRBV29-1
length: 16
size: -
J: TRBJ2-3
D: TRBD2
DNA: TGCAGCGTTGAAGGGACTAGCGGGAGGTTGGGAGATACGCAGTATTTT
CDR3: CSVEGTSGRLGDTQYF

V: TRBV19
length: 16
size: -
J: TRBJ2-5
D: -
DNA: TGTGCCAGTAGTATTCCGGGCCAGGACCCCCAAGAGACCCAGTACTTC
CDR3: CASSIPGQDPQETQYF

V: TRBV2
length: 14
size: -
J: TRBJ1-4
D: -
DNA: TGTGCCAGCAGTGGGGCGAGTTTTAATGAAAAACTGTTTTTT
CDR3: CASSGASFNEKLFF

V: TRBV27
length: 16
size: -
J: TRBJ2-7
D: TRBD2
DNA: TGTGCCAGCAGCTCCCCTACTAGCGGGCTTCCCTACGAGCAGTACTTC
CDR3: CASSSPTSGLPYEQYF

V: TRBV25-1
length: 14
size: -
J: TRBJ2-7
D: TRBD1
DNA: TGTGCCAGCAGTGACGGGACAGGGGGCTACGAGCAGTACTTC
CDR3: CASSDGTGGYEQYF

V: TRBV7-9
length: 19
size: -
J: TRBJ1-3
D: TRBD1
DNA: TGTGCCAGCAGCTTACCGATCAGAGGGACAGGGGGCTCTGGAAACACCATATATTTT
CDR3: CASSLPIRGTGGSGNTIYF

V: TRBV30
length: 11
size: -
J: TRBJ2-7
D: -
DNA: TGTGCCTGGAGTCCCGGGGCCGAGCAGTACTTC
CDR3: CAWSPGAEQYF

V: TRBV2
length: 18
size: -
J: TRBJ1-5
D: -
DNA: TGTGCCAGCAGTGATATCGGGCGGGGGCGCGGGAGCAATCAGCCCCAGCATTTT
CDR3: CASSDIGRGRGSNQPQHF

V: TRBV2
length: 13
size: many
J: TRBJ2-1
D: -
DNA: TGTGCGAGGGCGGGACAGCAGTACAATGAGCAGTTCTTC
CDR3: CARAGQQYNEQFF

V: TRBV6-1
length: 13
size: -
J: TRBJ1-5
D: -
DNA: TGTGCCGGATCAGACGGTACCAATCAGCCCCAGCATTTT
CDR3: CAGSDGTNQPQHF

V: TRBV29-1
length: 10
size: -
J: TRBJ2-1
D: -
DNA: TGCAGCGTCCAGGGAAATGAGCAGTTCTTC
CDR3: CSVQGNEQFF

V: TRBV6-1
length: 11
size: -
J: TRBJ1-2
D: -
DNA: TGTGCCAGCAGTGAAAGCTATGGCTACACCTTC
CDR3: CASSESYGYTF